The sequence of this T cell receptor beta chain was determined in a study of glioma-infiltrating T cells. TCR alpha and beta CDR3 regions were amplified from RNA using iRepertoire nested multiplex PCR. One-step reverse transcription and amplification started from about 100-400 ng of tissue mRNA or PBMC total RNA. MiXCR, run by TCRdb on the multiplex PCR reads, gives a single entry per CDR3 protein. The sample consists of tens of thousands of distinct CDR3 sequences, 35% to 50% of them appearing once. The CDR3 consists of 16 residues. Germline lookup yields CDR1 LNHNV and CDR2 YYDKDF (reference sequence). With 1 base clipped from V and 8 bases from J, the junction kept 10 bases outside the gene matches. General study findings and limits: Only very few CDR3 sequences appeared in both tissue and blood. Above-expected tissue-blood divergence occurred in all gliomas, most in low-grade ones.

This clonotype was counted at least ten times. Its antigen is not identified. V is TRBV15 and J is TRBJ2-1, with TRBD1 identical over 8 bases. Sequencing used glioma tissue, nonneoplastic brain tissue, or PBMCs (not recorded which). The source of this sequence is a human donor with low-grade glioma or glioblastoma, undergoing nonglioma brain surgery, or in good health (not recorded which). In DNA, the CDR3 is TGTGCCACCAGCAGAGTATCCCCAGGGGGCTTGGATGAGCAGTTCTTC. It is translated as CATSRVSPGGLDEQFF.